A selection of T cell receptor beta chains follows, all from one sample in a study of shared clonotypes between healthy human individuals. This table comes from immunoSEQ multiplex PCR, and its TCRdb copy is limited to in-frame clones, with some not included. The sample includes roughly 1.4 million clones, less than 99% of them seen just once. Source material: naive CD4+ T cells sorted from blood. These receptors were obtained from a man aged 25 to 45 in good health. Each CDR3 is given with its conserved first and last residue. The D gene is left open where the match is weak. Clone size, where shown, is once, few, many, or a class for clones that have expanded.

D: .; size: .; V: TRBV4-2; J: TRBJ1-2; CDR3: CASSQAQVPATF; DNA: TGTGCCAGCAGCCAAGCCCAGGTACCAGCCACCTTC
D: .; size: .; V: TRBV2; J: TRBJ2-3; CDR3: CASMEGSDTQYF; DNA: TGTGCCAGCATGGAGGGGTCAGATACGCAGTATTTT
D: .; size: .; V: TRBV11-3; J: TRBJ1-1; CDR3: CASSLRGATEAFF; DNA: TGTGCCAGCAGCTTACGCGGGGCCACTGAAGCTTTCTTT
D: .; size: .; V: TRBV11-2; J: TRBJ2-7; CDR3: CASSLVAGVSYEQYF; DNA: TGTGCCAGCAGCTTAGTTGCAGGGGTAAGCTACGAGCAGTACTTC
D: TRBD1; size: .; V: TRBV7-8; J: TRBJ2-7; CDR3: CASSLPSHTGQGPSYEQYF; DNA: TGTGCCAGCAGCTTACCTTCCCACACGGGACAGGGACCCTCCTACGAGCAGTACTTC
D: .; size: .; V: TRBV5-4; J: TRBJ2-3; CDR3: CASSPTSGTDTQYF; DNA: TGTGCCAGCAGCCCGACGTCAGGCACAGATACGCAGTATTTT
D: .; size: .; V: TRBV27; J: TRBJ2-3; CDR3: CASRTGTDTQYF; DNA: TGTGCCAGCAGAACCGGCACAGATACGCAGTATTTT
D: TRBD1; size: .; V: TRBV19; J: TRBJ1-1; CDR3: CASRGTGPNTEAFF; DNA: TGTGCCAGTAGAGGGACAGGGCCGAACACTGAAGCTTTCTTT
D: TRBD2; size: .; V: TRBV29-1; J: TRBJ2-5; CDR3: CSVVRGRKETQYF; DNA: TGCAGCGTTGTTCGCGGGAGGAAAGAGACCCAGTACTTC
D: .; size: .; V: TRBV25-1; J: TRBJ2-2; CDR3: CASSEFNRDTGELFF; DNA: TGTGCCAGCAGTGAATTCAACAGGGACACCGGGGAGCTGTTTTTT
D: .; size: .; V: TRBV14; J: TRBJ1-2; CDR3: CASSQAGIYGYTF; DNA: TGTGCCAGCAGCCAGGCGGGGATTTATGGCTACACCTTC
D: TRBD2; size: .; V: TRBV9; J: TRBJ2-1; CDR3: CASSPSGLAGGSSYNEQFF; DNA: TGTGCCAGCAGCCCCTCCGGACTAGCGGGAGGGAGCTCCTACAATGAGCAGTTCTTC
D: TRBD2; size: .; V: TRBV4-1; J: TRBJ2-7; CDR3: CASSPGPSGSHWEQYF; DNA: TGCGCCAGCAGCCCGGGCCCGAGCGGGAGTCACTGGGAGCAGTACTTC
D: .; size: once; V: TRBV6-4; J: TRBJ2-2; CDR3: CASSDSGDTGELFF; DNA: TGTGCCAGCAGTGACTCGGGGGACACCGGGGAGCTGTTTTTT
D: TRBD2; size: .; V: TRBV5-1; J: TRBJ2-1; CDR3: CASSLPLAAGYNEQFF; DNA: TGCGCCAGCAGCCTTCCCCTAGCGGCAGGATACAATGAGCAGTTCTTC
D: .; size: .; V: TRBV4-3; J: TRBJ1-1; CDR3: CASSQEGVLPLNTEAFF; DNA: TGCGCCAGCAGCCAAGAAGGTGTTTTACCCTTGAACACTGAAGCTTTCTTT
D: TRBD1; size: .; V: TRBV29-1; J: TRBJ1-1; CDR3: CSVDTTGMNTEAFF; DNA: TGCAGCGTGGATACGACAGGGATGAACACTGAAGCTTTCTTT
D: TRBD2; size: once; V: TRBV10-2; J: TRBJ2-1; CDR3: CASSDPSGRFSNEQFF; DNA: TGCGCCAGCAGTGACCCTAGCGGGAGGTTCAGCAATGAGCAGTTCTTC
D: .; size: .; V: TRBV6-5; J: TRBJ2-3; CDR3: CASSSPGRPDTQYF; DNA: TGTGCCAGCAGTTCCCCGGGACGTCCAGATACGCAGTATTTT
D: .; size: .; V: TRBV9; J: TRBJ2-1; CDR3: CASSVGDFSSYNEQFF; DNA: TGTGCCAGCAGCGTAGGGGACTTCAGCTCCTACAATGAGCAGTTCTTC
D: .; size: once; V: TRBV30; J: TRBJ2-4; CDR3: CAWSVGGRTAKNIQYF; DNA: TGTGCCTGGAGTGTCGGGGGTCGTACAGCCAAAAACATTCAGTACTTC
D: TRBD1; size: .; V: TRBV10-3; J: TRBJ1-5; CDR3: CAISAGTDSGEGDQPQHF; DNA: TGTGCCATCAGTGCGGGGACAGACTCGGGAGAGGGGGATCAGCCCCAGCATTTT
D: .; size: .; V: TRBV7-8; J: TRBJ1-4; CDR3: CASSLATSNEKLFF; DNA: TGTGCCAGCAGCTTAGCTACATCTAATGAAAAACTGTTTTTT
D: TRBD1; size: .; V: TRBV29-1; J: TRBJ2-3; CDR3: CSVEVTKDREDTQYF; DNA: TGCAGCGTTGAAGTTACCAAAGACAGGGAAGATACGCAGTATTTT
D: .; size: .; V: TRBV5-4; J: TRBJ2-1; CDR3: CASSFPGGNEQFF; DNA: TGTGCCAGCAGCTTTCCCGGGGGCAATGAGCAGTTCTTC
D: .; size: .; V: TRBV28; J: TRBJ2-3; CDR3: CASSFGGTDTQYF; DNA: TGTGCCAGCAGTTTTGGAGGGACAGATACGCAGTATTTT
D: .; size: .; V: TRBV19; J: TRBJ1-2; CDR3: CASSIDPSYGYTF; DNA: TGTGCCAGTAGTATCGACCCTTCCTATGGCTACACCTTC
D: .; size: .; V: TRBV5-4; J: TRBJ2-5; CDR3: CASTPQGQETQYF; DNA: TGTGCCAGCACCCCCCAGGGCCAAGAGACCCAGTACTTC
D: .; size: once; V: TRBV6-1; J: TRBJ1-3; CDR3: CASRYSSGNTIYF; DNA: TGTGCCAGCAGGTATAGCTCTGGAAACACCATATATTTT
D: .; size: .; V: TRBV11-3; J: TRBJ2-7; CDR3: CASSLDSVAPEQYF; DNA: TGTGCCAGCAGCTTAGATTCCGTAGCCCCCGAGCAGTACTTC
D: .; size: .; V: TRBV10-1; J: TRBJ1-5; CDR3: CATSVGVSQPQHF; DNA: TGCGCCACCTCAGTAGGGGTTTCTCAGCCCCAGCATTTT
D: .; size: .; V: TRBV18; J: TRBJ1-5; CDR3: CASSSGNQPQHF; DNA: TGTGCCAGCTCGTCCGGCAATCAGCCCCAGCATTTT
D: TRBD2; size: .; V: TRBV5-1; J: TRBJ2-1; CDR3: CASTPRTSVNEQFF; DNA: TGCGCCAGCACCCCCAGGACTAGTGTCAATGAGCAGTTCTTC
D: .; size: .; V: TRBV7-2; J: TRBJ1-1; CDR3: CASRDPGFSEAFF; DNA: TGTGCCAGCAGGGACCCGGGTTTCTCTGAAGCTTTCTTT
D: TRBD2; size: .; V: TRBV15; J: TRBJ2-3; CDR3: CATSRSLGLAGGTDTQYF; DNA: TGTGCCACCAGCAGATCCCTTGGACTAGCGGGGGGCACAGATACGCAGTATTTT
D: .; size: .; V: TRBV7-9; J: TRBJ2-7; CDR3: CASSFAGSYEQYF; DNA: TGTGCCAGCAGCTTTGCGGGGTCCTACGAGCAGTACTTC
D: TRBD2; size: .; V: TRBV5-1; J: TRBJ2-1; CDR3: CASSLPGLAIIDEQFF; DNA: TGCGCCAGCAGCCTTCCGGGACTAGCGATCATCGATGAGCAGTTCTTC
D: TRBD2; size: .; V: TRBV14; J: TRBJ2-2; CDR3: CASSLTLLAGGATGELFF; DNA: TGTGCCAGCAGCCTGACACTCCTAGCGGGAGGTGCCACCGGGGAGCTGTTTTTT
D: .; size: .; V: TRBV4-1; J: TRBJ2-7; CDR3: CASSPTPSRRGVEQYF; DNA: TGCGCCAGCAGCCCTACCCCCAGTAGGCGAGGGGTCGAGCAGTACTTT